These T cell receptor beta chains were read from a single sample in a study of response to subunit inactivated influenza vaccine. A single record per CDR3 protein comes from TCRdb applying MiXCR to the RT-PCR reads. The sample lists under 200,000 distinct CDR3 sequences, approximately 11% occurring once. The sequencing here drew on non-naive T cells sorted from PBMCs, taken about 40 days after vaccination. All receptors derive from a man in his forties or fifties who received an inactivated influenza vaccine. CDR3s leave out the opening cysteine and the closing phenylalanine or tryptophan.

>17|TRBV4-3|TRBJ2-2
ASSPGGLVLRRNTGELF
>10|TRBV29-1|TRBJ2-7
SVGTGRNEQY
>15|TRBV6-1|TRBJ1-1
ASSEGTVFRRSVEAF
>13|TRBV7-2|TRBJ2-6
ASHLAPVGANVLT
>14|TRBV24-1|TRBJ2-1
ATSDLDSIQLDEQF
>13|TRBV5-1|TRBJ1-1
ASSSGTHGGTEAF
>13|TRBV12-3/TRBV12-4|TRBJ2-1
ASSRPGTGVVEQF
>13|TRBV15|TRBJ2-5
ATSRGGDYQETQY
>13|TRBV6-5|TRBJ1-2
ASSYGTVSNYGYT
>14|TRBV7-8|TRBJ1-1
ASSKTGWGGDTEAF
>14|TRBV7-2|TRBJ2-3
ASSSTRLAVGDTQY
>11|TRBV7-8|TRBJ2-7
ASSLDTVREQY
>12|TRBV6-5|TRBJ2-3
ASSSVTESDTQY
>13|TRBV7-2|TRBJ1-5
ASSYYQGAGQPQH
>12|TRBV24-1|TRBJ1-1
ATREEGMNTEAF
>15|TRBV4-1|TRBJ2-1
ASSQDPLAGLYNEQF
>11|TRBV24-1|TRBJ1-5
ATRGGGNQPQH
>13|TRBV7-9|TRBJ2-7
ASSLGQGGIYEQY
>13|TRBV20-1|TRBJ2-3
SAEIAGGHVDTQY
>13|TRBV28|TRBJ1-6
ASSLLGLGNSPLH
>16|TRBV4-3|TRBJ1-4
ASSQVLRPRGGNEKLF
>13|TRBV5-1|TRBJ2-7
ASSYLAGDSYEQY
>13|TRBV20-1|TRBJ1-2
SATTGGSGGTGYT
>12|TRBV18|TRBJ2-7
ASSPPGAAWTQY
>12|TRBV6-1|TRBJ2-7
ASSEVWGHYEQY
>11|TRBV12-3/TRBV12-4|TRBJ1-5
ASSWTDNQPQH
>9|TRBV12-3/TRBV12-4|TRBJ1-1
ASSLAGEAF
>14|TRBV12-3/TRBV12-4|TRBJ2-1
ASSPLAGGPWNEQF
>14|TRBV6-2/TRBV6-3|TRBJ2-1
ASTASGTSGRNEQF
>11|TRBV20-1|TRBJ1-1
SAEGATPAEAF
>10|TRBV20-1|TRBJ2-1
RTGLAGSEQF
>10|TRBV20-1|TRBJ2-7
SARGTDYEQY
>13|TRBV2|TRBJ2-1
ASRNELAAYNEQF
>12|TRBV20-1|TRBJ2-1
SALTSGGVGEQF
>13|TRBV3-1|TRBJ2-5
ASSQGWDGEETQY
>15|TRBV5-1|TRBJ2-3
ASSLGGQLYSTDTQY
>15|TRBV20-1|TRBJ1-5
SAKDRVGDYSNQPQH
>13|TRBV7-9|TRBJ2-4
ASSQTGTFENIQY
>12|TRBV6-4|TRBJ2-3
ASSDSGQSSTQY
>14|TRBV20-1|TRBJ2-3
SAASTGTGTTDTQY
>16|TRBV11-1|TRBJ1-4
ASSLKGQWGATNEKLF
>11|TRBV20-1|TRBJ1-5
SAREGGNQPQH
>11|TRBV6-6|TRBJ2-1
ATRPGGYNEQF
>9|TRBV28|TRBJ2-1
AHEGGNEQF
>11|TRBV4-1|TRBJ1-5
ASSLGLDQPQH
>13|TRBV28|TRBJ1-3
ASSLEQGTGNTIY
>12|TRBV11-2|TRBJ2-2
ASSPYSIDGELF